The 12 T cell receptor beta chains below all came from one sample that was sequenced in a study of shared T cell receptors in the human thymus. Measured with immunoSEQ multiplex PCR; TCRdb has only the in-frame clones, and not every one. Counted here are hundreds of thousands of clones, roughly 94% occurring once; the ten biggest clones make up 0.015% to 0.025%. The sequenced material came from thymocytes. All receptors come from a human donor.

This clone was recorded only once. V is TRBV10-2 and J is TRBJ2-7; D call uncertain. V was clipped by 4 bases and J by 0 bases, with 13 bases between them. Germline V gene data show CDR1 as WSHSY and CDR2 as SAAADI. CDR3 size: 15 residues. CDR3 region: CASSAFGGFSYEQYF. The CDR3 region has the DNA TGCGCCAGCAGTGCGTTTGGCGGTTTCTCCTACGAGCAGTACTTC.

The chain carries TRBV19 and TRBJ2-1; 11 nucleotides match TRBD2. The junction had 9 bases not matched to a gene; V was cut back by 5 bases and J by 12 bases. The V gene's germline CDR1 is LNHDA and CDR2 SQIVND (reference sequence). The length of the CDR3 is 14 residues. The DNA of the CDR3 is TGTGCCAGTAGTCCGGGGACTAGCGGACCGCGGCAGTTCTTC. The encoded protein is CASSPGTSGPRQFF.

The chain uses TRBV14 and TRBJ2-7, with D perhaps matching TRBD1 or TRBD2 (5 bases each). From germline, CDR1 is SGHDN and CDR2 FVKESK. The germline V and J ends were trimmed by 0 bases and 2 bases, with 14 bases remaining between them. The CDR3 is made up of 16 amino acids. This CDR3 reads CASSQDLGPSAYEQYF. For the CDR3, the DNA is TGTGCCAGCAGCCAAGACCTGGGACCATCCGCCTACGAGCAGTACTTC. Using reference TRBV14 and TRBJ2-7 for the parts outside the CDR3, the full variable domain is EAGVTQFPSHSVIEKGQTVTLRCDPISGHDNLYWYRRVMGKEIKFLLHFVKESKQDESGMPNNRFLAERTGGTYSTLKVQPAELEDSGVYFCASSQDLGPSAYEQYFGPGTRLTVT.

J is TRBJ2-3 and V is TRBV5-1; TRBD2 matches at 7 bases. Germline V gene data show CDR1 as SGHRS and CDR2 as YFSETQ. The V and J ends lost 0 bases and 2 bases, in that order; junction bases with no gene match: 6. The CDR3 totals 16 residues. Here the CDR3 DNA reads TGCGCCAGCAGCTTGGAGGGACTACTCCACACAGATACGCAGTATTTT. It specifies CASSLEGLLHTDTQYF.

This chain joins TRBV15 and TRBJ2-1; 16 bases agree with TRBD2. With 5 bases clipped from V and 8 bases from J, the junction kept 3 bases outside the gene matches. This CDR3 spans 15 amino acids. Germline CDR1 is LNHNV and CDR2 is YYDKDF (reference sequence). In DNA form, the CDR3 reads TGTGCCACCAGCGGGACTAGCGGGAGGGTTTATGAGCAGTTCTTC. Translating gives CATSGTSGRVYEQFF.

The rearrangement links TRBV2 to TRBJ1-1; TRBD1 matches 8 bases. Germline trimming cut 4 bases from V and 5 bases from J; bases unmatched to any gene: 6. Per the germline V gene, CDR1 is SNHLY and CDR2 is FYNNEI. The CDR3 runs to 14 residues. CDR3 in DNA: TGTGCCAGCAGTGGGGGACAGGTCTTAACTGAAGCTTTCTTT. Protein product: CASSGGQVLTEAFF. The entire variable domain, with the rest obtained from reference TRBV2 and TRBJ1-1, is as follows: EPEVTQTPSHQVTQMGQEVILRCVPISNHLYFYWYRQILGQKVEFLVSFYNNEISEKSEIFDDQFSVERPDGSNFTLKIRSTKLEDSAMYFCASSGGQVLTEAFFGQGTRLTVV.

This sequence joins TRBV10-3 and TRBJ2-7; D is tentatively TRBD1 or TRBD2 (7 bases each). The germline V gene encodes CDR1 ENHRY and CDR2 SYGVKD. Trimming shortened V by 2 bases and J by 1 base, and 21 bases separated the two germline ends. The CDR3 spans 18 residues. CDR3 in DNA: TGTGCCATCAGTGAGGACAGGGTTCCAAGCGGGGAGTCCTACGAGCAGTACTTC. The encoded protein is CAISEDRVPSGESYEQYF.

CDR3 coding DNA: TGTGCCAGCAGTGGGGGAGGTGAGCAGTTCTTC. It yields the protein CASSGGGEQFF. This chain links TRBV6-4 with TRBJ2-1; D perhaps matches TRBD2 (6 bases). Trimming shortened V by 4 bases and J by 9 bases, and 7 bases separated the two germline ends. The CDR3 contains 11 residues. Germline V gene data show CDR1 as MRHNA and CDR2 as SNTAGT.

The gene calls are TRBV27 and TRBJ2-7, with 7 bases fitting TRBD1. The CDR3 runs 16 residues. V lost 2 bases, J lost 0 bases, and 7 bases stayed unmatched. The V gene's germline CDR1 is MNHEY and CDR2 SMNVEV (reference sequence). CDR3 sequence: CASSLGRGRASYEQYF. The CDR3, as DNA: TGTGCCAGCAGTTTAGGTAGGGGGCGCGCCTCCTACGAGCAGTACTTC.

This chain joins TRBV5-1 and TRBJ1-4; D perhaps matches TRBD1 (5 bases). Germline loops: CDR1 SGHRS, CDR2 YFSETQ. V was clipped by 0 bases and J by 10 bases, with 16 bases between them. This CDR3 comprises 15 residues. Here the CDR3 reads CASSLGSGESAKLFF. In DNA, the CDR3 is TGCGCCAGCAGCTTGGGGTCGGGGGAGAGTGCAAAACTGTTTTTT.

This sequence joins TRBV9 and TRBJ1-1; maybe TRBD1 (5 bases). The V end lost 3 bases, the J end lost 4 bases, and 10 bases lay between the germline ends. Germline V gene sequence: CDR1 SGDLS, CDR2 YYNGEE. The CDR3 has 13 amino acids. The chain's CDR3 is CASSAFGGTEAFF. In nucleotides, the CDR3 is TGTGCCAGCAGCGCCTTCGGGGGCACTGAAGCTTTCTTT.

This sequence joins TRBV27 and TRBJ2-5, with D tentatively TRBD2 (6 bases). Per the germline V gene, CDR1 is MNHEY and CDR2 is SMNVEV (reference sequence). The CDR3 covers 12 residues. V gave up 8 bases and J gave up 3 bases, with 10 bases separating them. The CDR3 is CASGLAKETQYF. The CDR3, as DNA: TGTGCCAGCGGGCTAGCGAAAGAGACCCAGTACTTC.